This TCR beta chain was profiled in a study of T-cell reconstitution after alpha-beta-depleted transplantation in children. This CDR3 is built from 14 residues. V gave up 3 bases and J gave up 6 bases, with 14 bases separating them. Germline V gene sequence: CDR1 MGHDK, CDR2 SYGVNS. Unique molecular identifiers were incorporated when the TCRbeta library was constructed. TCRdb itself ran the PCR reads through MiXCR, one entry per CDR3 protein. Of about 540,000 distinct CDR3 sequences listed, around 18% were seen once; the top ten hold less than 4%. This sequence originates from a human donor who donated a stem cell graft to a child with acute lymphoblastic leukemia. The material was PBMCs from the stem cell graft donor, obtained from the stem cell graft. This chain links TRBV25-1 with TRBJ1-2; unclear D gene. This CDR3 is CASSEGDMPDGYTF. CDR3 in DNA: TGTGCCAGCAGTGAGGGTGACATGCCTGATGGCTACACCTTC.